This is a list of T cell receptor beta chains from one sample in a study of blood T cell repertoires in COVID-19. Method: immunoSEQ multiplex PCR; TCRdb's copy keeps in-frame clones and lacks some. The table records approximately 200,000 clones, 65% to 90% of them present only once. Material for sequencing was peripheral blood. These receptors originate from a human donor in a cohort sampled during active COVID-19. The CDR3 runs from the conserved cysteine through the conserved F or W. A D gene is named only where the DNA matches it firmly.

NA | TRBJ1-5 | TRBV6-5 | CASSKVARGVQPQHF
NA | TRBJ1-1 | TRBV6-2/TRBV6-3 | CASSYLLPGRGFSEAFF
NA | TRBJ2-7 | TRBV3-1/TRBV3-2 | CASSRSDGQYF
NA | TRBJ1-3 | TRBV9 | CASSEEGFSGNTIYF
TRBD1 | TRBJ1-2 | TRBV11-2 | CASRNPGQGKRGYTF
NA | TRBJ2-1 | TRBV4-2 | CASSQRDTVSYNEQFF
NA | TRBJ2-7 | TRBV5-1 | CASSFHGYEQYF
NA | TRBJ2-7 | TRBV3-1/TRBV3-2 | CASRRAVSSYEQYF
TRBD2 | TRBJ2-7 | TRBV7-9 | CASSYTSGSKHEQYF
NA | TRBJ2-4 | TRBV19 | CASSILSVPAKNIQYF
TRBD2 | TRBJ2-7 | TRBV6-6 | CASSYSRGTSGIGQYF
NA | TRBJ2-5 | TRBV6-2/TRBV6-3 | CASSSLTGMRAGTQYF
TRBD2 | TRBJ2-3 | TRBV28 | CASSLDRGRAVDTQYF
NA | TRBJ1-5 | TRBV6-5 | CASRPGWGNQPQHF
TRBD1 | TRBJ2-7 | TRBV30 | CAWSVTGGGSYEQYF
NA | TRBJ1-2 | TRBV19 | CASSIDLEQSRYGYTF
NA | TRBJ2-2 | TRBV10-3 | CAIMGTPPGELFF
NA | TRBJ1-1 | TRBV4-3 | CASSQILNSEAFF
NA | TRBJ2-7 | TRBV6-5 | CASSYSPLARYNEQYF
NA | TRBJ1-2 | TRBV9 | CASSVEGTPYGYTF
TRBD2 | TRBJ2-1 | TRBV5-1 | CASSLTGSGVQFF
TRBD2 | TRBJ2-1 | TRBV28 | CASRGVGGTGLAGTSYNEQFF
TRBD2 | TRBJ2-3 | TRBV6-6 | CASSPAGLAGGADTQYF
NA | TRBJ1-1 | TRBV20-1 | CSARDKTEAFF
NA | TRBJ2-2 | TRBV6-6 | CASSPRAGANTGELFF
NA | TRBJ1-1 | TRBV4-1 | CASSQDKEEVITEAFF